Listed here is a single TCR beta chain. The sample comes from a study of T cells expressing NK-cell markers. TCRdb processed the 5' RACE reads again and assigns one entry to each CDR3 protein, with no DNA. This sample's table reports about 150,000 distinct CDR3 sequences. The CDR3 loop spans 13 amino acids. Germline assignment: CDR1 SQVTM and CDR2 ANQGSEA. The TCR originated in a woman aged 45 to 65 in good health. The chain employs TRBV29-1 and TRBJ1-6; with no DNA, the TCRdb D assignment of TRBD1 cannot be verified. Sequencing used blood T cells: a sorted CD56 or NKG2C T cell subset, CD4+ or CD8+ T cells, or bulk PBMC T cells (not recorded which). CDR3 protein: CSVDGRINSPLHF.